This T cell receptor (beta chain) comes out of a study of monozygotic twins with inflammatory bowel disease. Regarding this clonotype: Its antigen is not known.

Study-wide findings and caveats: Lower TCRbeta diversity (inverse Simpson) was seen in IBD patients than in healthy co-twins. Limited power may explain why concordant and discordant twins showed no difference in repertoire similarity.

Germline V gene lookup returns CDR1 SEHNR and CDR2 FQNEAQ (reference sequence). This CDR3 contains 15 residues. Every TCR library used approximately 3,700 ng of total RNA. During cDNA synthesis, UMIs that each contained a 6-nucleotide sample barcode were added by means of template switching. TCRdb derives one entry per CDR3 protein from the 5' RACE reads, leaving out DNA. This table lists about 130,000 distinct CDR3 sequences. The gene calls are TRBV7-9 and TRBJ2-1; the D gene TCRdb calls, TRBD1, cannot be checked with no DNA. The receptor was derived from a human donor with ulcerative colitis or Crohn's disease, or a healthy co-twin of an affected twin (not recorded which). The sample was blood. The CDR3 region is CASSLGQGAGVEQFF.